The rows below give T cell receptor beta chains drawn from one sample of a study of T cells after yellow fever vaccination. MiXCR, applied by TCRdb to the 5' RACE reads, yields one record per CDR3 protein. The table records about 340,000 distinct CDR3 sequences, about 12% of them present only once. Source: CD4+ T cells sorted from PBMCs, taken 15 days after the yellow fever booster vaccination. The receptors shown here come from a man between 18 and 35 years old who received the YFV17D yellow fever vaccine. Each CDR3 is given with its conserved first and last residue. Each record gives: V gene, D gene, clone size, J gene, CDR3 protein, CDR3 DNA. The D gene is left open where the match is weak. The size of a clone is reported for some rows only, either as once, few or many, or as a class for expanded clones.

V: TRBV10-2; D: .; size: .; J: TRBJ2-3; CDR3: CASSERGSGTQYF; DNA: TGCGCCAGCAGTGAGCGTGGGAGCGGTACGCAGTATTTT
V: TRBV12-3/TRBV12-4; D: .; size: .; J: TRBJ2-5; CDR3: CASSLEGLPQETQYF; DNA: TGTGCCAGCAGTTTAGAGGGACTCCCACAAGAGACCCAGTACTTC
V: TRBV20-1; D: .; size: .; J: TRBJ2-2; CDR3: CSARDIRGAQNTGELFF; DNA: TGCAGTGCTAGAGATATTCGGGGGGCCCAGAACACCGGGGAGCTGTTTTTT
V: TRBV5-1; D: .; size: .; J: TRBJ2-5; CDR3: CASSPGDPRVETQYF; DNA: TGCGCCAGCAGCCCCGGGGATCCCAGGGTGGAGACCCAGTACTTC
V: TRBV12-3/TRBV12-4; D: .; size: .; J: TRBJ1-5; CDR3: CASSLATGWNSRQPQHF; DNA: TGTGCCAGCAGTTTAGCGACAGGATGGAATAGTCGTCAGCCCCAGCATTTT
V: TRBV7-3; D: TRBD1; size: few; J: TRBJ2-7; CDR3: CASSLGQGREQYF; DNA: TGTGCCAGCAGCTTAGGACAGGGGAGGGAGCAGTACTTC
V: TRBV20-1; D: .; size: .; J: TRBJ1-1; CDR3: CSARAQGLSLNTEAFF; DNA: TGCAGTGCTAGAGCGCAGGGACTTAGTCTTAACACTGAAGCTTTCTTT
V: TRBV27; D: .; size: many; J: TRBJ1-2; CDR3: CASSLRQYYGYTF; DNA: TGTGCCAGCAGTTTAAGACAGTACTATGGCTACACCTTC
V: TRBV5-1; D: TRBD2; size: .; J: TRBJ2-5; CDR3: CASSLDPSGAQETQYF; DNA: TGCGCCAGCAGCCTGGACCCTAGCGGGGCTCAAGAGACCCAGTACTTC
V: TRBV18; D: TRBD2; size: .; J: TRBJ2-3; CDR3: CASSPFTSGGAGDTQYF; DNA: TGTGCCAGCTCACCATTCACTAGCGGGGGGGCCGGTGATACGCAGTATTTT
V: TRBV7-2; D: .; size: .; J: TRBJ2-2; CDR3: CASSMSLGPSRSGELFF; DNA: TGTGCCAGCAGCATGTCGCTGGGGCCCTCCCGTTCCGGGGAGCTGTTTTTT
V: TRBV11-1; D: .; size: few; J: TRBJ2-5; CDR3: CASSFPGQTYQETQYF; DNA: TGTGCCAGCAGTTTTCCGGGACAAACGTACCAAGAGACCCAGTACTTC
V: TRBV12-3/TRBV12-4; D: TRBD2; size: few; J: TRBJ2-2; CDR3: CASTGRVGGLAGELFF; DNA: TGTGCCAGCACCGGGAGAGTTGGGGGACTAGCCGGGGAGCTGTTTTTT
V: TRBV11-2; D: .; size: few; J: TRBJ2-4; CDR3: CASSSVGNIQYF; DNA: TGTGCCAGCAGTTCCGTGGGAAACATTCAGTACTTC
V: TRBV3-1; D: .; size: many; J: TRBJ1-1; CDR3: CASSQEAQRAFF; DNA: TGTGCCAGCAGCCAAGAGGCACAGCGAGCTTTCTTT
V: TRBV28; D: .; size: many; J: TRBJ2-2; CDR3: CASGGQPGELFF; DNA: TGTGCCAGCGGAGGACAGCCCGGGGAGCTGTTTTTT